This T cell receptor (beta chain) emerged from a study of blood T cells in healthy people across ages. The germline V gene has CDR1 SGHTA and CDR2 FQGTGA. This CDR3 comprises 16 residues. With 5 bases clipped from V and 6 bases from J, the junction kept 8 bases outside the gene matches. A second PCR, run for roughly 7 to 11 cycles, used a sample-barcoded 5' primer plus a J-beta primer mix. Each cDNA molecule received a tag from a template-switch adaptor that had 12 random nucleotides. One entry per CDR3 protein, called by TCRdb with MiXCR from the 5' RACE reads. The profile covers over 600,000 distinct CDR3 sequences, with 46% appearing a single time and 15% to 20% taken by the ten largest.

The chain uses TRBV7-3 and TRBJ2-1, with 12 bases matching TRBD1. The source is a man older than 75 in good health. The sample taken for sequencing was blood. Here the CDR3 DNA reads TGTGCCAGCAGCCCACCCCCGGGACAGGGGGCCAATGAGCAGTTCTTC. Its translation is CASSPPPGQGANEQFF.